A single sample gave rise to the 15 T cell receptor beta chains below, sequenced in a study of shared clonotypes between healthy human individuals (dated by TCRdb to 2020 to 2022). Libraries were made using the immunoSEQ multiplex PCR assay. TCRdb mirrors the immuneACCESS table, restricted to in-frame sequences. Some clones are absent from its copies; in checked studies, under half trace to an unresolved V gene, and the reason for the others is unknown. The sample table lists 1.5 million to 1.9 million clones, approximately 98% of them with a count of one. The ten most abundant clones make up about 0.45% of the sample. Sequenced: naive CD4+ T cells sorted from blood. The cell subset or site label, read with the paper, signifies: CD45RA+ positively selected. The receptor set was obtained from a man under 40 in good health.

This chain links TRBV30 with TRBJ1-4; D is perhaps TRBD1 (5 bases). The CDR3 extends over 14 amino acids. Germline V CDR1 and CDR2: GTSNPN, SVGIG (reference sequence). Trimming pared 0 bases from V and 4 bases from J, leaving 9 bases between. DNA for the CDR3: TGTGCCTGGAGTGTTGGACACATTAATGAAAAACTGTTTTTT. Translating it yields CAWSVGHINEKLFF. The full variable domain, completed using reference TRBV30 and TRBJ1-4, is SQTIHQWPATLVQPVGSPLSLECTVEGTSNPNLYWYRQAAGRGLQLLFYSVGIGQISSEVPQNLSASRPQDRQFILSSKKLLLSDSGFYLCAWSVGHINEKLFFGSGTQLSVL.

The genes are TRBV7-9 and TRBJ2-3; D not certain. V was pared by 2 bases and J by 3 bases, with 9 bases between. Per germline, CDR1 SEHNR and CDR2 FQNEAQ (reference sequence). The CDR3 totals 14 residues. The CDR3 here is CASSLLGITDTQYF. The CDR3 nucleotides read TGTGCCAGCAGCTTATTGGGAATAACAGATACGCAGTATTTT.

V and J are TRBV15 and TRBJ2-1, with no clear D. The germline CDR1 and CDR2 sequences are LNHNV and YYDKDF (reference sequence). Trimming shortened V by 0 bases and J by 4 bases, and 7 bases separated the two germline ends. This CDR3 comprises 14 residues. The CDR3 spells CATSRDLQYNEQFF. In nucleotides, the CDR3 is TGTGCCACCAGCAGAGATTTACAGTACAATGAGCAGTTCTTC.

The chain has TRBV5-1 and TRBJ1-2; tentative D call: TRBD1 (5 bases). The ends were cut back, 3 bases at V and 7 bases at J, with 19 bases in the middle. The V gene's germline CDR1 is SGHRS and CDR2 YFSETQ. The CDR3 totals 15 residues. The CDR3 nucleotides are TGCGCCAGCAGCTCGTCCGGCGGGGGGAGGACTGGCTACACCTTC. Amino acids: CASSSSGGGRTGYTF.

This clone was found once. The chain has TRBV5-4 and TRBJ1-5; D is ambiguous. The length of the CDR3 is 14 residues. In germline, CDR1 is SGHNT, CDR2 YYREEE (reference sequence). V was clipped by 0 bases and J by 7 bases, with 11 bases between them. This chain's CDR3 is CASSLEPLGQPQHF. CDR3 DNA: TGTGCCAGCAGCTTGGAACCCTTGGGACAGCCCCAGCATTTT.

The rearrangement joins TRBV10-1 to TRBJ2-1, with D uncertain. Deletions cut 2 bases from V and 0 bases from J, with 11 bases between. In germline, CDR1 is WNHNN, CDR2 SYGVQD (reference sequence). The CDR3 runs 16 residues. The CDR3 bases are TGCGCCAGCAGTGAGGCCGGACGAGGCTCCTACAATGAGCAGTTCTTC. Translated: CASSEAGRGSYNEQFF.

V gene TRBV6-6 combines with J gene TRBJ1-3; D is perhaps TRBD1 (6 bases). This CDR3 region has 16 residues. Germline CDR1 MNHNY, CDR2 SVGAGI (reference sequence). V was trimmed by 6 bases and J by 2 bases, leaving 17 bases between them. CDR3 amino acids: CASSHVQGATGNTIYF. The CDR3 nucleotides read TGTGCCAGCAGCCATGTACAGGGCGCAACTGGAAACACCATATATTTT.

The chain links TRBV5-1 to TRBJ1-1; 9 nucleotides align to TRBD1. V trimming: 4 bases; J trimming: 2 bases; junction bases outside the gene matches: 6. Germline-derived CDR1 and CDR2 are SGHRS and YFSETQ. The CDR3 spans 15 residues. The CDR3 loop is CASSTGTGINTEAFF. Written as DNA, the CDR3 is TGCGCCAGCAGCACCGGGACAGGGATCAACACTGAAGCTTTCTTT.

The CDR3 is CASSLRRDGAFF. CDR3 DNA sequence: TGTGCCAGCAGCTTGCGCAGGGATGGCGCTTTCTTT. The chain couples TRBV5-8 to TRBJ1-1; weak D call: TRBD1 (5 bases). There are 12 residues in the CDR3. V lost 1 base and J lost 11, with 12 bases in between. CDR1 and CDR2 (germline): SGHTS, YDEGEE.

This sequence joins TRBV2 and TRBJ2-7; 7 positions agree with TRBD1. CDR1 is SNHLY and CDR2 is FYNNEI in the germline V gene. CDR3 size: 13 residues. V shed 6 bases, J shed 6 bases, and the junction held 8 bases outside the gene matches. CDR3 in amino acids: CASSSDRSGEQYF. For the CDR3, the DNA is TGTGCCAGCAGCTCGGACAGGTCCGGCGAGCAGTACTTC. The full variable domain, completed using reference TRBV2 and TRBJ2-7, is EPEVTQTPSHQVTQMGQEVILRCVPISNHLYFYWYRQILGQKVEFLVSFYNNEISEKSEIFDDQFSVERPDGSNFTLKIRSTKLEDSAMYFCASSSDRSGEQYFGPGTRLTVT.

This clone was detected only once. J is TRBJ2-1 and V is TRBV28, with 8 nucleotides matching TRBD2. Germline CDR1 and CDR2: MDHEN and SYDVKM. The trim removed 4 bases at V and 7 bases at J, leaving 9 bases unmatched. The CDR3 loop spans 15 amino acids. The CDR3 is CASSSPGLGLNEQFF. The DNA for the CDR3 is TGTGCCAGCAGTTCCCCGGGACTAGGATTGAATGAGCAGTTCTTC.

The chain combines TRBV2 with TRBJ2-7; 9 nucleotides agree with TRBD2. Per the germline V gene, CDR1 is SNHLY and CDR2 is FYNNEI. The CDR3 length is 14 residues. The ends lost 7 bases at V and 5 bases at J; junction bases unmatched: 9. The DNA for the CDR3 is TGTGCCAGCAAGGGGAGACTAGCGGTCCACGAGCAGTACTTC. It specifies CASKGRLAVHEQYF.

The rearrangement uses TRBV5-1 and TRBJ2-7; D is unclear. The CDR3 extends over 13 amino acids. The V gene lost 4 bases and the J gene lost 2 bases, with 10 bases spanning the gap. In germline, CDR1 is SGHRS, CDR2 YFSETQ. The CDR3 nucleotides read TGCGCCAGCAGCGTAGTAAGTGCCTACGAGCAGTACTTC. This codes for CASSVVSAYEQYF.

J is TRBJ2-1 and V is TRBV19; 7 nucleotides line up with TRBD2. CDR1 is LNHDA, CDR2 SQIVND, per germline (reference sequence). The CDR3 has 13 amino acids. J was trimmed by 7 bases and V by 6 bases; bases with no gene match: 6. CDR3 coding DNA: TGTGCCAGTAGCGCGGGAGCAGGGAATGAGCAGTTCTTC. Translating gives CASSAGAGNEQFF.

CDR3 residues: CASSQVPGGQITQYF. The CDR3 nucleotides read TGCGCCAGCAGCCAAGTTCCCGGGGGACAGATTACGCAGTATTTT. The V call is TRBV4-1, the J call TRBJ2-3; tentatively, D is TRBD1 (7 bases). The CDR3 runs to 15 residues. Germline assignment: CDR1 MGHRA and CDR2 YSYEKL. The V and J ends lost 1 base and 8 bases respectively, with 16 bases between them.